This TCR beta chain came from a study of blood T cell repertoires in COVID-19. Looking at the study overall: Samples taken during acute and convalescent COVID-19 were collected in the United States, Italy and Spain. PBMCs, B-cell-depleted T cells, or T cells provided the cDNA or gDNA that made up the material.

Authors' processing steps: From reference gene primer amplification, estimates of nucleated cell counts were derived. Assay used: immunoSEQ multiplex PCR; TCRdb lists only in-frame clones, some missing. V and J calls and clone size are those listed in that table; D and trimming were worked out from the DNA. The sample contains 140,000 to 150,000 clones, more than 75% of which appear only once. The V gene's germline CDR1 is SGHVS and CDR2 FQNEAQ. V gave up 4 bases and J gave up 3 bases, with 27 bases separating them. This CDR3 is 19 amino acids long. Cohort allocation depended upon clinical history that participants reported.

The sequencing sample was made of PBMCs or T cells enriched from blood (not recorded which). The genes are TRBV7-8 and TRBJ2-5; possible D gene TRBD2, 5 bases. This clonotype originated in a woman in her 30s with acute COVID-19. CDR3 nucleotide sequence: TGTGCCAGCAGCTCGAGAGAGGTGGTGGGTTCGGGAACGAAAGAGACCCAGTACTTC. Its protein product is CASSSREVVGSGTKETQYF.